This T cell receptor beta chain derives from a study of cytomegalovirus exposure and HLA in healthy donors (dated by TCRdb to the late 2010s). Describing the broader study: In an earlier analysis of fewer than 750 of the donors, 276 Gb of sequence data and 95 million to 130 million unique TCR beta sequences from about 190 million T cells were reported. An early release that covered about 600 HLA-typed donors contained approximately 300 gigabases of sequencing data and tens of millions of unique TCR sequences. The genetic ancestry cluster associated with self-reported Caucasian donors included around 76% of the roughly 390 genotyped donors. The aim of the study was to test whether cataloging public T cell receptors could identify signatures of past pathogen exposure. The study profiled the T cell repertoires of about 720 subjects by immunosequencing and related them to cytomegalovirus serostatus. In addition to the first cohort of approximately 650 subjects, a separate validation cohort of some 120 different subjects was used. To predict cytomegalovirus infection status, the study brought together high-throughput TCR immunosequencing, statistical association of individual TCRs with disease status, and machine learning. A later analysis re-examined previously published TCR beta repertoires from 610 or so donors and added high-resolution HLA genotyping to investigate patterns of TCR occurrence. In the later analysis, no new phenotypic data were used to find candidate immune exposures; instead, reliance was placed on TCR beta sequences and their occurrence across donors. An earlier analysis of 587 of the donors used high-throughput TCR beta sequencing to judge whether each TCR beta V gene segment behaved as functional or pseudogenic. Donor age, sex, ethnicity and CMV serostatus were compiled alongside the repertoire data. In a later genetic analysis, genome-wide SNP genotypes for about three fifths of the roughly 670 donors were used, and that subset was treated as a discovery cohort. Every repertoire in the discovery cohort had been generated on one and the same sequencing platform. HLA typing covered class I and class II loci at four-digit resolution. The number of typed donors differed by locus: roughly 620-640 for A, B, C, DRB1 and DQB1; 500 to 550 for DQA1; 606 for DPA1; and about 470 for DPB1. A few DR-DQ haplotypes were handled as single units for association and clustering because linkage in the cohort was strong. Among around 400 genotyped donors of the cohort, an average of roughly 230,000 unique TCR beta nucleotide sequences was sequenced per donor, of which roughly 17% were non-productive.

Based on the germline V gene, the CDR1 and CDR2 sequences are MGHDK and SYGVNS. The CDR3 covers 16 residues, taking in both the cysteine and the phenylalanine. Only the CDR3 region is kept as DNA, spanning 48 bases read in frame from base 1. Relative to germline, V is missing 8 bases and J is missing 3 bases, with 12 bases of the junction outside any gene match. Paper-wide results and their limitations: A later analysis found that most CMV-associated TCR beta chains appeared HLA-restricted, with HLA associations seemingly driven largely by CMV exposure. HLA typing was unavailable for some donors at each locus, so association tests used only the typed subset. A cluster of highly shared sequence variants was judged likely to be a technical artifact of the sequencing pipeline. A further reported finding was that TCR beta sequences accurately predicted the HLA-A and HLA-B alleles for most subjects in the first cohort. Cytomegalovirus status was reported to be diagnosed by the classifier with high specificity and sensitivity in both the original and validation cohorts. Broadly in line with IMGT annotations, most TCR beta V segments showed up in productive rearrangements about 90% or about 30% of the time in an earlier analysis of a few hundred of the donors. Linkage disequilibrium might explain the correlated functional status among segregating V segments, but an unknown experimental factor could not be ruled out. Approximately 18 rarely observed V segments, including chromosome 9 orphons, were excluded from the earlier analysis of about 500 of the donors because counts were too low. According to a later analysis, parvovirus B19, influenza, CMV and Epstein-Barr virus appeared linked to several top co-occurrence clusters. Specific HLA alleles were associated with 15,000 to 20,000 TCR beta sequences at a false discovery rate of 0.05 in a later analysis. In a later genetic analysis, a missense DCLRE1C variant was associated with V-gene and J-gene trimming of TCR beta chains, and the association was replicated in an independent cohort. Some IMGT-functional V segments, including TRBV6-2 and TRBV6-3, could not be distinguished by the 87-base-pair reads and were therefore excluded. Most TCR sequences were seen in very few donors, while some public TCRs were found in many individuals. In the study, 150 to 200 TCR beta chains were listed as associated with cytomegalovirus. A later analysis found that HLA-associated TCR beta chains were more clonally expanded and had lower generation probabilities than equally common non-associated chains. Compared with the roughly 670-donor mean, donors in an Asian-associated ancestry cluster had fewer N-insertions in productive TCRs, according to a later genetic analysis. Roughly uniform sequencing depth across donors was assumed in presence/absence analyses, although this assumption may not hold. The authors suggested that the approach could potentially be extended to other disease states and immunological phenotypes. This cohort had only TCR beta chains sequenced, and the lack of alpha or paired-chain data limited which features could be detected. For the cohort, immune exposure information was limited to CMV serostatus. When HLA alleles, especially DR and DQ, strongly co-occurred, TCR associations were difficult to assign to individual alleles. In vitro tests confirmed that a few of the cytomegalovirus-associated TCR beta chains recognize cytomegalovirus antigens. In a later analysis, the rate of TCR association differed among HLA loci, with DRB1 alleles having the most associated TCRs and HLA-C alleles having the fewest.

The cohort was made up of approximately 670 healthy bone marrow donors. At the time of sampling, all cohort members were nominally healthy, though unrecorded immune exposures were likely present. The donor tested CMV seronegative and was one of the 352 seronegative cohort members. A peripheral blood sample was provided by each donor, and peripheral blood mononuclear cells were used for TCR beta sequencing. The Qiagen DNeasy Blood Extraction Kit was used to extract genomic DNA from the blood cell samples. With respect to this clone: This receptor's antigen is unknown. No base qualities exist here, and no much larger clone lies one base off it.

Library preparation used the immunoSEQ multiplex PCR assay. For the multiplex PCR, a mixture combining 60 forward primers for TCR Vbeta segments and 13 reverse primers for TCR Jbeta segments was used. Amplification of the CDR3 region of rearranged TCR beta genes was performed with a multiplex PCR assay on genomic DNA. The Illumina HiSeq System was used to sequence the amplified TCR beta libraries as 87-base-pair reads. On the study's bioinformatics: A later analysis tallied roughly 80 million unique TCR beta chains across the 700 or so repertoires, and approximately 12 million of those chains were shared by two or more donors. A nearest-neighbor algorithm error-corrected the raw reads and collapsed the reads into unique sequences, merging closely related sequences to remove PCR and sequencing errors. To assign V, D and J gene segments, CDR3 sequences were aligned to IMGT reference sequences. For a sequence to be retained, a match of at least six nucleotides to both a V gene segment and a J gene segment was required. A rearrangement counted as productive if the CDR3 had no stop codons and remained in frame with V and J, and every other rearrangement counted as non-productive. Following IMGT convention, CDR3 was defined as the stretch from the second conserved V-encoded cysteine up to the conserved J-encoded phenylalanine. In an earlier analysis of approximately 500 of the donors, sequences lacking an unambiguous match to a single V gene segment were excluded. An earlier analysis of approximately 590 of the donors classified V segments as functional when productive rearrangements were above 56.7% and as segregating when the standard deviation between donors was above 5%. To diagnose cytomegalovirus status from the catalog of TCR beta chain sequences, a statistical classification framework was built. A later analysis assigned V and J genes by comparing TCR nucleotide sequences with IMGT/GENE-DB human TR gene sequences. The TCRdist pipeline was used in a later analysis to assign CDR3 sequences and most-parsimonious VDJ recombination scenarios. In a later analysis, each TCR beta chain was defined by its CDR3 amino acid sequence together with its V-gene family, and reads lacking a unique V-gene family were excluded. In a later analysis, some 600 highly shared, low-generation-probability nucleotide sequences were removed to address suspected cross-contamination and a sequencing artifact. For each public chain, a later analysis derived a clonal expansion index from normalized ranks of inferred template counts within each repertoire. Generation probabilities in a later analysis came from a VDJ recombination model fitted to out-of-frame rearrangements, and those results were checked against IGoR. In a later analysis, TCR-TCR, TCR-HLA and TCR-CMV co-occurrence was scored with hypergeometric tests, and a repertoire-size bias correction was applied to TCR pairs. To estimate false discovery rates, a later analysis permuted the HLA or CMV assignments 20 times. In a later analysis, co-occurring TCRs were grouped using DBSCAN, and TCRdist sequence similarity was added for clustering within HLA-allele-positive subsets. Repertoires with fewer than 30,000 or more than 120,000 public chains were left out of co-occurrence clustering, as were five repertoires with anomalous nucleotide sharing. TCRdb limited this immuneACCESS table to in-frame rearrangements with V and J called. A share of clones is missing; checked studies link under half to unresolved V genes, and the rest is unexplained. Clonal size and the V and J genes are those of that table, whereas D and trimming came from the DNA. The sample data list roughly 110,000 clones, and 60% to 80% of these were observed just once. Of the sample, less than 0.95% is held by the ten largest clones.

The clonotype comes from a boy aged 5 to 17 in good health and CMV-seronegative. Sequencing input: PBMCs. The chain links TRBV25-1 with TRBJ2-3; 9 bases in between match TRBD1. The DNA sequence follows: TGTGCCAGCTCAAGGACAGGGGCATCGGGAACAGATACGCAGTATTTT. Its protein is CASSRTGASGTDTQYF.